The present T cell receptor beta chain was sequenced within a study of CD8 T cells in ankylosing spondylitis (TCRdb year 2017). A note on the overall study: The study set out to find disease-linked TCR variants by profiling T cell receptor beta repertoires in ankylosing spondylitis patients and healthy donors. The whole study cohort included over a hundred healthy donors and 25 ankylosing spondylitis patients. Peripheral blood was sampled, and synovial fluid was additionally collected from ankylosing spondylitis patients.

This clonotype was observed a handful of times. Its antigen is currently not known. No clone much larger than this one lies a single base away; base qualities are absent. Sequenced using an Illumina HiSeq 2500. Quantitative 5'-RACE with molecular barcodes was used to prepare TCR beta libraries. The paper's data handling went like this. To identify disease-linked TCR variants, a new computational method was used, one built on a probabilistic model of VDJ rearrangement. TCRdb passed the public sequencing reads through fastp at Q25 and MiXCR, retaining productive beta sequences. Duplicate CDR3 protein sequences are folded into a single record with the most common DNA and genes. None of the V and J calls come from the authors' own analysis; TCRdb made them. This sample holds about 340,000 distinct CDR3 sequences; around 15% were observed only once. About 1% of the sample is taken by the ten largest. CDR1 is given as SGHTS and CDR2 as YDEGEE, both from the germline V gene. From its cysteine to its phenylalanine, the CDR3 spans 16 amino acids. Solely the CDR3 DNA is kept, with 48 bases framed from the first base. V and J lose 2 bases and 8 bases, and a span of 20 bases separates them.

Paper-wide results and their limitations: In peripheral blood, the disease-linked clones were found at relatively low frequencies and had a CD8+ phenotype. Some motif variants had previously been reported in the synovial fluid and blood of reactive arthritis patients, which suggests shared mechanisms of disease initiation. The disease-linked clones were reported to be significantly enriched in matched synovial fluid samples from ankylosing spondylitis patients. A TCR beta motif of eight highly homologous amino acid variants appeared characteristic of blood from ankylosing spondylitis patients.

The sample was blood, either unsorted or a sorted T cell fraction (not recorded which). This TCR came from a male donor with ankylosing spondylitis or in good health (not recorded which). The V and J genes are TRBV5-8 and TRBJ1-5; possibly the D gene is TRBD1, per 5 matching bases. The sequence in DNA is TGTGCCAGCAGCTTCGGGGGGGGAACCCACATAGAGCCCCAGCATTTT. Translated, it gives CASSFGGGTHIEPQHF.